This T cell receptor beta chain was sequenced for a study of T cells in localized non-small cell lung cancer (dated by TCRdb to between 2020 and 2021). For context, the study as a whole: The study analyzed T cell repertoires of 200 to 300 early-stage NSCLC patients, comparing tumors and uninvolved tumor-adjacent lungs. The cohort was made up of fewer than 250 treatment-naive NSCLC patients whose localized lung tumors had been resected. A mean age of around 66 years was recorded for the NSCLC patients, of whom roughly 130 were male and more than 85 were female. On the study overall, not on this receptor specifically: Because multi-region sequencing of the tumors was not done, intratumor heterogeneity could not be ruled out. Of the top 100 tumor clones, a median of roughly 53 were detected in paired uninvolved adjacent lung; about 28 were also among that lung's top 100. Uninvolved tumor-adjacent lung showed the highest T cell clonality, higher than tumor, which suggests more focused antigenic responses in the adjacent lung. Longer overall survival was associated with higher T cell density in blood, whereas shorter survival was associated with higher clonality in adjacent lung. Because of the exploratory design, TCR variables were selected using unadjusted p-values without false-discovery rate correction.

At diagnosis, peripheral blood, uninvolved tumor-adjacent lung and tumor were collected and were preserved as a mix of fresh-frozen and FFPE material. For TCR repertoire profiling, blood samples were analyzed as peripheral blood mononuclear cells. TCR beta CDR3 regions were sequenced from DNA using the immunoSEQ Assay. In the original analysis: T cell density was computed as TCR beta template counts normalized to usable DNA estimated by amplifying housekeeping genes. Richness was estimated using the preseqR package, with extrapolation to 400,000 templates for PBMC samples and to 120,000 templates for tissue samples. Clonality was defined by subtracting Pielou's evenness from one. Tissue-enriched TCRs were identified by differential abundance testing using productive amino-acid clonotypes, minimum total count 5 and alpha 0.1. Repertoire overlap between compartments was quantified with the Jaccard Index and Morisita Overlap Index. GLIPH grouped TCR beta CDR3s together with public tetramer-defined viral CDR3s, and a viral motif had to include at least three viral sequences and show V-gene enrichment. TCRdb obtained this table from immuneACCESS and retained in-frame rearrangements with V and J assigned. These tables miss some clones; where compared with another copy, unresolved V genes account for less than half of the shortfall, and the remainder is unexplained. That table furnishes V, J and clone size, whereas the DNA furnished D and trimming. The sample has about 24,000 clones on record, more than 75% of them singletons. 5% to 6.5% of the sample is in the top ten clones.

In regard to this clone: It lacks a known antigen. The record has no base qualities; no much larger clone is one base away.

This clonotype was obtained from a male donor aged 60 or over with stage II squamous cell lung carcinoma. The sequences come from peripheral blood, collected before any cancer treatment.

The CDR3 here reads CATSRDQVGGAREQFF. The bases read TGTGCCACCAGCAGAGATCAAGTGGGGGGGGCTCGGGAGCAGTTCTTC. This receptor chain uses TRBV15 and TRBJ2-1; matching of 7 bases hints at TRBD2 as the D gene. The germline V gene (reference sequence) yields LNHNV for CDR1 and YYDKDF for CDR2. The CDR3, cysteine through phenylalanine, is 16 amino acids long. The retained sequence is limited to the CDR3, 48 bases, with the frame set at the first base. V sheds 0 bases and J sheds 10 bases, leaving 19 bases between their ends.